These 32 T cell receptor beta chains were all obtained from the same sample, sequenced in a study of T cells in Graves' hyperthyroidism and ophthalmopathy. Regions amplified from RNA transcripts were the TCR beta CDR3 regions. Primed by the HTBI set, a first-round RT-PCR was run on the TCR CDR3. TCRdb re-called the multiplex PCR reads through MiXCR, storing one row per CDR3 protein. The top ten clones hold about 20% of a sample with about 570,000 distinct CDR3 sequences, 35% to 55% of them seen once. The sequencing input was peripheral blood or thyroid tissue (not recorded which). All receptors derive from an adult woman with Graves' disease, either hyperthyroidism or ophthalmopathy (not recorded which).

The V call is TRBV25-1, the J call TRBJ2-7, with TRBD1 as a possible D gene (6 bases). Germline CDR1 reads MGHDK; CDR2 reads SYGVNS. V gave up 6 bases and J gave up 4 bases, with 10 bases separating them. The CDR3 spans 12 residues. The CDR3 sequence: CASSNQGYEQYF. CDR3 nucleotide sequence: TGTGCCAGCAGCAACCAGGGGTACGAGCAGTACTTC.

The J gene is TRBJ1-2, the V gene TRBV5-4; 10 positions match TRBD1. Germline trimming cut 5 bases from V and 4 bases from J; bases unmatched to any gene: 14. CDR1 and CDR2 from the germline V gene are SGHNT and YYREEE (reference sequence). CDR3 length: 17 amino acids. The CDR3 nucleotides are TGTGCCAGCAGGACAGGGGGCTTAGGCAAGGATGGCTATGGCTACACCTTC. Translation: CASRTGGLGKDGYGYTF.

The sample holds many counts of this clonotype. The chain links TRBV5-1 to TRBJ1-2; D gene unclear. The ends were cut back, 0 bases at V and 0 bases at J, with 9 bases in the middle. This CDR3 spans 15 amino acids. Germline V gene sequence: CDR1 SGHRS, CDR2 YFSETQ. CDR3 in amino acids: CASSLEGSPNYGYTF. The CDR3 region has the DNA TGCGCCAGCAGCTTGGAGGGCAGCCCTAACTATGGCTACACCTTC.

This clonotype was recorded many times. The chain's CDR3 is CASSADTGFGGEKLFF. The CDR3 DNA reads TGCGCCAGCTCCGCTGACACCGGCTTCGGGGGTGAAAAACTGTTTTTT. This chain joins TRBV5-1 and TRBJ1-4; D is perhaps TRBD1 (5 bases). Per the germline V gene, CDR1 is SGHRS and CDR2 is YFSETQ. The CDR3 is 16 residues long. Trimming cost V 7 bases and J 7 bases, with 23 bases left between them.

The chain is built from TRBV20-1 and TRBJ2-7; 9 nucleotides align to TRBD1. The CDR3 spans 14 residues. After removal of 6 bases from V and 2 bases from J, the junction contained 8 bases not matched to a gene. Germline CDR1 reads DFQATT; CDR2 reads SNEGSKA (reference sequence). The CDR3 DNA reads as TGCAGTGCCCTAACGGGACAGGGTCCCTACGAGCAGTACTTC. Translated: CSALTGQGPYEQYF.

This clonotype was observed at least ten times. The chain carries TRBV19 and TRBJ2-5; perhaps D is TRBD1 or TRBD2 (5 bases each). Looked up from germline, CDR1 is LNHDA and CDR2 is SQIVND (reference sequence). This CDR3 has 15 amino acids. The ends were cut back, 3 bases at V and 2 bases at J, with 13 bases in the middle. CDR3 residues: CASSIGTIIQETQYF. CDR3 DNA sequence: TGTGCCAGTAGTATCGGGACCATAATTCAAGAGACCCAGTACTTC.

The table lists this clonotype with many counts. This chain links TRBV5-6 with TRBJ2-7; 7 bases map to TRBD1. The J segment lost 7 bases and the V segment lost 4 bases, leaving 17 bases of the junction unmatched. CDR1 and CDR2 (germline): SGHDT, YYEEEE. This CDR3 has 16 residues. The CDR3 DNA reads as TGTGCCAGCAGCCAGATATCCCCGCGACAGGGTCGGGAGCAGTACTTC. It translates to CASSQISPRQGREQYF.

This clonotype was recorded only once. A much larger clone differs from this one at a single base, so this may be a read error. The V and J genes are TRBV25-1 and TRBJ2-3, with D maybe TRBD1 (5 bases). The CDR3 extends over 15 amino acids. V was pared by 3 bases and J by 0 bases, with 10 bases between. Germline assignment: CDR1 MGHDK and CDR2 SYGVNS. CDR3 region: CASSEAGSSTDTQYF. CDR3 in DNA: TGTGCCAGCAGTGAGGCAGGGTCAAGCACAGATACGCAGTATTTT.

Remarks on this clonotype: The CDR3 ends on some other residue instead of the conserved phenylalanine or tryptophan, so this is likely a read error. The limits of the CDR3 on the DNA are not certain, so only TCRdb's listed CDR3 is given. The chain employs TRBV7-7 and TRBJ1-4; the table's TRBD1 call for D was not verified on the DNA. Per the germline V gene, CDR1 is SSHAT and CDR2 is FNYEAQ (reference sequence). From its first to its last residue, the CDR3 has 12 amino acids. CDR3 loop: CASSPQRDSDSY.

This clonotype has a handful of counts. One base away lies a much larger clone, so this may be a sequencing read error. This chain uses TRBV15 with TRBJ2-7; perhaps TRBD1 as D (5 bases). The CDR3 is 13 residues long. From germline, CDR1 is LNHNV and CDR2 YYDKDF (reference sequence). V lost 8 bases and J 6 bases, leaving 17 bases between the germline ends. CDR3 bases: TGTGCCACCGGCAAAGGGGAAAATAGCGAGCAGTACTTC. Translated: CATGKGENSEQYF.

Of note for this clonotype: A junction boundary mismatches the germline segment, possibly from a read error. The gene calls are TRBV12-3 or TRBV12-4 and TRBJ2-2, with TRBD2 identical over 8 bases. The CDR3 contains 15 residues. Written as DNA, the CDR3 is TGTGCCAGCAGTTTCGGGGGGGAGAACACTGGGGAGCTGTTTTTT. Amino acid sequence: CASSFGGENTGELFF.

Only a few counts were recorded for this clonotype. One junction end disagrees with the germline gene, perhaps due to a read error. CDR3 coding DNA: TGTGCCAGTAGTATAGGAGGAGCAGATATGCAGTATTTT. Residues: CASSIGGADMQYF. The chain combines TRBV19 with TRBJ2-3; D uncertain. The CDR3 totals 13 residues. Germline CDR1 is LNHDA and CDR2 is SQIVND (reference sequence).

This clonotype came up a few times. The chain couples TRBV2 to TRBJ1-1, with TRBD1 as a possible D gene (5 bases). In germline, CDR1 is SNHLY, CDR2 FYNNEI. The CDR3 covers 14 residues. V was clipped by 6 bases and J by 5 bases, with 16 bases between them. The CDR3 loop reads CASSGDAVGTEAFF. The CDR3 DNA is TGTGCCAGCAGCGGGGACGCCGTGGGTACTGAAGCTTTCTTT. The full variable domain, with the rest looked up from reference TRBV2 and TRBJ1-1, is EPEVTQTPSHQVTQMGQEVILRCVPISNHLYFYWYRQILGQKVEFLVSFYNNEISEKSEIFDDQFSVERPDGSNFTLKIRSTKLEDSAMYFCASSGDAVGTEAFFGQGTRLTVV.

This clonotype has just a few counts. This chain uses TRBV25-1 with TRBJ1-4; D unresolved. The CDR3 consists of 15 residues. The V end was cut by 1 base, the J end by 4 bases, with 10 bases between. The germline gives CDR1 MGHDK, CDR2 SYGVNS. CDR3 nucleotide sequence: TGTGCCAGCAGTGAATTTGCCCACAGTAATGAAAAACTGTTTTTT. Protein sequence: CASSEFAHSNEKLFF.

The V call is TRBV19, the J call TRBJ1-5; 11 nucleotides align to TRBD1. The germline gives CDR1 LNHDA, CDR2 SQIVND (reference sequence). This CDR3 is 16 amino acids long. Losses at the gene ends were 3 bases for V and 4 bases for J; bases not matched to a gene: 5. CDR3 nucleotide sequence: TGTGCCAGTAGTATTCGTGGGACAGGGGGAAATCAGCCCCAGCATTTT. It specifies CASSIRGTGGNQPQHF.

The gene calls are TRBV6-6 and TRBJ2-1; D gene unclear. Germline CDR1 is MNHNY and CDR2 is SVGAGI (reference sequence). Trimming stripped 2 bases from V and 7 bases from J, with 9 bases between. The CDR3 covers 13 residues. The CDR3 nucleotides read TGTGCCAGCAGTTACCCCGGACGGAATGAGCAGTTCTTC. Protein product: CASSYPGRNEQFF.

This clonotype showed up just once. V gene TRBV13 combines with J gene TRBJ1-5; 9 positions match TRBD1. The V and J ends lost 4 bases and 2 bases, in that order; junction bases with no gene match: 6. The CDR3 has 16 amino acids. The germline V gene has CDR1 PRHDT and CDR2 FYEKMQ (reference sequence). CDR3 coding DNA: TGTGCCAGCAGCTCAGGGACAGGGTATGGCAATCAGCCCCAGCATTTT. Amino acid sequence: CASSSGTGYGNQPQHF.

This clonotype was counted only a few times. The V and J genes are TRBV20-1 and TRBJ2-1; 14 bases fit TRBD2. Germline CDR1 and CDR2: DFQATT and SNEGSKA (reference sequence). The length of the CDR3 is 12 residues. J lost 12 bases, V lost 5 bases, and 3 bases had no gene match. The CDR3: CSAPGLAGVQFF. The CDR3 nucleotides are TGCAGTGCTCCGGGACTAGCGGGAGTGCAGTTCTTC.

The CDR3 sequence: CASSLREQGFHKQYF. For the CDR3, the DNA is TGTGCCAGCAGCTTGCGTGAACAGGGGTTCCACAAGCAGTACTTC. This chain connects TRBV7-2 to TRBJ2-7, with 7 bases aligning to TRBD1. Germline V gives CDR1 SGHTA, CDR2 FQGNSA. J lost 8 bases, V lost 3 bases, and 13 bases had no gene match. The CDR3 contains 15 residues.

This clonotype was counted many times. The rearrangement joins TRBV15 to TRBJ1-6; D gene unclear. CDR3 length equals 14 residues. Trimming pared 1 base from V and 4 bases from J, leaving 5 bases between. Looked up from germline, CDR1 is LNHNV and CDR2 is YYDKDF (reference sequence). The CDR3 loop reads CATSRGGYNSPLHF. CDR3 in DNA: TGTGCCACCAGCAGAGGCGGATATAATTCACCCCTCCACTTT.

This clonotype appeared many times. The chain couples TRBV5-1 to TRBJ1-2; tentative D call: TRBD1 (5 bases). V was cut by 1 base and J by 6 bases, with 13 bases left in between. The CDR3 contains 14 residues. Per the germline V gene, CDR1 is SGHRS and CDR2 is YFSETQ. CDR3 DNA sequence: TGCGCCAGCAGCTTGAGTGGGGACCGAGATGGCTACACCTTC. Protein: CASSLSGDRDGYTF.

The rearrangement uses TRBV10-2 and TRBJ1-2; D perhaps matches TRBD1 (5 bases). The CDR3 extends over 14 amino acids. The V end lost 6 bases, the J end lost 6 bases, and 17 bases lay between the germline ends. Germline V gene lookup returns CDR1 WSHSY and CDR2 SAAADI. The CDR3 spells CASSHGGDQNGYTF. The CDR3 nucleotides are TGCGCCAGCAGCCACGGAGGGGACCAAAATGGCTACACCTTC.

As to this clonotype: A junction end diverges from the germline sequence, so it may reflect a read error. The CDR3 DNA is TGTGCCATCAGTGCTTACAGCAGGGGACTCACGGAAGCTTTCTTT. Translation: CAISAYSRGLTEAFF. V gene TRBV6-1 combines with J gene TRBJ1-1, with D maybe TRBD1 (6 bases). The CDR3 has 15 residues. The germline V gene has CDR1 MNHNS and CDR2 SASEGT.

On this clonotype itself: The CDR3 carries no conserved terminal phenylalanine or tryptophan, so it likely arises from a read error. The DNA is left out, because the CDR3 cannot be placed on it with certainty; the CDR3 is given as TCRdb lists it. This chain connects TRBV7-8 to TRBJ2-7. The CDR3 adds up to 9 amino acids, both ends counted. Germline loops: CDR1 SGHVS, CDR2 FQNEAQ. This chain's CDR3 is CASSNSGWT.

The chain combines TRBV28 with TRBJ1-2; TRBD1 agrees at 7 bases. J lost 8 bases, V lost 5 bases, and 20 bases had no gene match. The CDR3 contains 17 residues. Germline CDR1 is MDHEN and CDR2 is SYDVKM. The CDR3 region has the DNA TGTGCCAGCAGTCCACCAGGGGGGCGGAAGGCGGAGGGAGGCTACACCTTC. Protein product: CASSPPGGRKAEGGYTF.

The CDR3 sequence: CSAPPPAGDEQFF. DNA of the CDR3: TGCAGTGCTCCTCCCCCCGCGGGAGACGAGCAGTTCTTC. The V gene is TRBV20-1, the J gene TRBJ2-1; 7 bases line up with TRBD2. Germline loops: CDR1 DFQATT, CDR2 SNEGSKA (reference sequence). Trimming took 5 bases from V and 10 from J; bases not matched to a gene: 11. The CDR3 contains 13 residues.

The chain joins TRBV25-1 to TRBJ1-2; TRBD1 matches 8 bases. This CDR3 region has 14 residues. After removal of 0 bases from V and 9 bases from J, the junction contained 6 bases not matched to a gene. CDR1 and CDR2 from the germline V gene are MGHDK and SYGVNS. DNA for the CDR3: TGTGCCAGCAGTGAATACGGGACAGGTATCCGCTACACCTTC. As protein: CASSEYGTGIRYTF.

This clonotype was seen a handful of times. This chain uses TRBV10-3 with TRBJ1-2; 8 bases are shared with TRBD1. CDR1 ENHRY and CDR2 SYGVKD come from the germline V gene. V was clipped by 4 bases and J by 6 bases; unmatched bases: 1. CDR3 size: 12 residues. CDR3 bases: TGTGCCATCAGTGGACAGGGGAATGGCTACACCTTC. This codes for CAISGQGNGYTF.

This clonotype was counted many times. The CDR3 is CSAREGSYEQYF. The CDR3 bases are TGCAGTGCTAGAGAGGGGTCCTACGAGCAGTACTTC. V gene TRBV20-1 combines with J gene TRBJ2-7; D is unresolved. Per the germline V gene, CDR1 is DFQATT and CDR2 is SNEGSKA (reference sequence). Trimming shortened V by 0 bases and J by 1 base, and 4 bases separated the two germline ends. This CDR3 contains 12 residues.

The chain has TRBV24-1 and TRBJ2-5; TRBD2 aligns across 12 bases. The CDR3 totals 16 residues. CDR1 and CDR2 (germline): KGHDR, SFDVKD. The V segment lost 12 bases and the J segment 5 bases; nucleotides outside the gene matches: 15. CDR3 region: CALNDLTSGRVETQYF. CDR3 nucleotides: TGTGCCCTCAATGATTTGACTAGCGGGAGAGTTGAGACCCAGTACTTC.

This clonotype was counted only a few times. Because it lacks the conserved phenylalanine or tryptophan at the end, this CDR3 is likely a read error. Because the CDR3's place on the DNA is in doubt, the DNA is left out and the CDR3 is given as listed by TCRdb. This rearrangement joins TRBV12-3 or TRBV12-4 to TRBJ2-1; the table assigns TRBD2, which was not confirmed against the DNA. The CDR3 numbers 10 amino acids, ends counted. CDR3 amino acids: CASSPSGSAI.

At least ten counts were recorded for this clonotype. The V call is TRBV5-1, the J call TRBJ1-2; D ambiguous. Germline V gene sequence: CDR1 SGHRS, CDR2 YFSETQ. The CDR3 is 13 residues long. V lost 3 bases and J lost 2, with 8 bases in between. DNA for the CDR3: TGCGCCAGCAGCTATGAGTTCAACTATGGCTACACCTTC. Translating it yields CASSYEFNYGYTF.